One sample yielded the 31 T cell receptor beta chains listed below, sequenced in a study of T cell responses to AZD1222 COVID-19 vaccine. Sequencing used immunoSEQ multiplex PCR; TCRdb keeps in-frame clones, though not all of them. The sample holds 100,000 to 150,000 clones; 75% to 85% are singletons and the top ten take about 27%. The sample here was peripheral blood, taken 28 days after the second AZD1222 dose. These receptors all come from an adult who received the AZD1222 COVID-19 vaccine.

The rearrangement links TRBV29-1 to TRBJ2-2; 7 bases are shared with TRBD1. Unmatched junction bases numbered 11, after V lost 7 bases and J lost 3 bases. The length of the CDR3 is 15 residues. CDR1 is SQVTM and CDR2 is ANQGSEA in the germline V gene. CDR3 loop: CSAFASGQYTGELFF. The CDR3 nucleotides read TGCAGCGCCTTCGCTTCGGGACAGTACACCGGGGAGCTGTTTTTT.

The chain has TRBV5-1 and TRBJ1-1; 9 bases fit TRBD1. The J segment lost 7 bases and the V segment lost 9 bases, leaving 7 bases of the junction unmatched. This CDR3 has 12 residues. Germline-derived CDR1 and CDR2 are SGHRS and YFSETQ. The CDR3, as DNA: TGCGCCACCGGGACAGGGCCTAATGAAGCTTTCTTT. This translates into CATGTGPNEAFF. Full variable domain (outside the CDR3, taken from reference TRBV5-1 and TRBJ1-1): KAGVTQTPRYLIKTRGQQVTLSCSPISGHRSVSWYQQTPGQGLQFLFEYFSETQRNKGNFPGRFSGRQFSNSRSEMNVSTLELGDSALYLCATGTGPNEAFFGQGTRLTVV.

The chain is built from TRBV19 and TRBJ1-1, with TRBD1 identical over 7 bases. The CDR3 is made up of 14 amino acids. J gave up 3 bases and V 7 bases, and 8 bases lay outside the gene matches. Looked up from germline, CDR1 is LNHDA and CDR2 is SQIVND (reference sequence). The CDR3 DNA is TGTGCCAGTACTCCAGGGGGATTGTACACTGAAGCTTTCTTT. Translating it yields CASTPGGLYTEAFF.

The chain recombines TRBV6-5 with TRBJ1-4; 7 nucleotides match TRBD1. The J segment lost 8 bases and the V segment lost 8 bases, leaving 14 bases of the junction unmatched. CDR1 MNHEY and CDR2 SVGAGI come from the germline V gene. This CDR3 has 15 amino acids. CDR3 DNA: TGTGCCAGCGGAAGGGGGCCGGGGGTCTCCGAAAAACTGTTTTTT. As protein: CASGRGPGVSEKLFF.

The chain recombines TRBV11-2 with TRBJ1-1; a possible D gene is TRBD1 (5 bases). V gave up 8 bases and J gave up 8 bases, with 18 bases separating them. CDR1 and CDR2 (germline): SGHAT, FQNNGV. There are 13 residues in the CDR3. The CDR3 DNA reads TGTGCCAGCGGGCAGGGCGTACTCCGGGAAGCTTTCTTT. It yields the protein CASGQGVLREAFF.

The chain couples TRBV9 to TRBJ2-1, with 7 bases fitting TRBD2. V lost 0 bases to trimming and J lost 3 bases; unmatched junction nucleotides: 3. The germline gives CDR1 SGDLS, CDR2 YYNGEE. There are 15 residues in the CDR3. DNA for the CDR3: TGTGCCAGCAGCGTAGGGCGGGGGAGCTACAATGAGCAGTTCTTC. Encoded protein: CASSVGRGSYNEQFF.

CDR3 amino acids: CASSWAPRDGNNEQFF. CDR3 in DNA: TGTGCCAGCAGCTGGGCCCCACGGGACGGCAACAATGAGCAGTTCTTC. V and J are TRBV11-2 and TRBJ2-1; TRBD1 or TRBD2 may be the D gene (5 bases each). CDR1 is SGHAT, CDR2 FQNNGV, per germline. CDR3 length: 16 residues. The ends were cut back, 4 bases at V and 5 bases at J, with 18 bases in the middle.

V usage is TRBV30 and J usage is TRBJ1-5; D is unresolved. V was pared by 4 bases and J by 0 bases, with 7 bases between. CDR3 size: 13 residues. From germline, CDR1 is GTSNPN and CDR2 SVGIG (reference sequence). The CDR3: CAWNPGSNQPQHF. CDR3 nucleotide sequence: TGTGCCTGGAATCCGGGTAGCAATCAGCCCCAGCATTTT.

J is TRBJ1-5 and V is TRBV2; no definite D call. CDR1 is SNHLY, CDR2 FYNNEI, per germline. This CDR3 is 14 amino acids long. The germline V and J ends were trimmed by 6 bases and 7 bases, with 16 bases remaining between them. CDR3 nucleotide sequence: TGTGCCAGCAGCTTCGATGGGTATGGACAGCCCCAGCATTTT. This translates into CASSFDGYGQPQHF.

The rearrangement uses TRBV28 and TRBJ2-5; 7 positions agree with TRBD1. There are 16 residues in the CDR3. Germline assignment: CDR1 MDHEN and CDR2 SYDVKM. Unmatched junction bases numbered 11, after V lost 4 bases and J lost 3 bases. CDR3 DNA: TGTGCCAGCAGTTCCCCCGGCCGACAGGGAAAAGAGACCCAGTACTTC. Amino acid sequence: CASSSPGRQGKETQYF.

The chain employs TRBV18 and TRBJ1-1; the D is unclear. V dropped 3 bases and J dropped 6 bases, with 14 bases sitting between them. The length of the CDR3 is 14 residues. CDR1 is KGHSH, CDR2 LQKENI, per germline. The CDR3 spells CASSPWTGEAEAFF. The CDR3 bases are TGTGCCAGCTCACCTTGGACGGGAGAAGCTGAAGCTTTCTTT.

This chain links TRBV21-1 with TRBJ2-1; the DNA was not used to check the table's D call, TRBD1. TRBV21-1 represents a pseudogene. The CDR3 runs 14 residues. The CDR3 nucleotides are TGTGCCAGCACCCCGGGACAGGGGCACAATGAGCAGTTCTTC. Translated: CASTPGQGHNEQFF.

The V and J genes are TRBV4-3 and TRBJ2-1; 7 bases fit TRBD1. Germline V lookup: CDR1 LGHNA, CDR2 YSLEER. The length of the CDR3 is 16 residues. V was pared by 4 bases and J by 7 bases, with 13 bases of the junction left unmatched. The CDR3 region is CASSPRGQGVRNEQFF. In DNA, the CDR3 is TGCGCCAGCAGCCCCCGAGGGCAGGGGGTGCGGAATGAGCAGTTCTTC.

The chain is built from TRBV7-2 and TRBJ2-7, with 9 bases fitting TRBD1. The germline V gene encodes CDR1 SGHTA and CDR2 FQGNSA. V gave up 4 bases and J gave up 2 bases; unmatched junction bases: 9. This CDR3 has 16 amino acids. CDR3 protein: CASSSPTGGPAYEQYF. The DNA for the CDR3 is TGTGCCAGCAGCTCTCCCACAGGGGGCCCAGCCTACGAGCAGTACTTC.

This sequence joins TRBV7-9 and TRBJ1-2; 8 bases map to TRBD1. CDR3 length equals 14 residues. V lost 5 bases and J lost 6; bases outside the gene matches: 8. The germline gives CDR1 SEHNR, CDR2 FQNEAQ (reference sequence). CDR3 in amino acids: CASSHGTGKDGYTF. The CDR3 region has the DNA TGTGCCAGCAGCCACGGGACAGGAAAAGATGGCTACACCTTC.

This chain uses TRBV2 with TRBJ1-4; D is unclear. CDR1 is SNHLY, CDR2 FYNNEI, per germline. CDR3 size: 13 residues. The ends were cut back, 4 bases at V and 5 bases at J, with 8 bases in the middle. The CDR3 DNA sequence: TGTGCCAGCAGTGTCAGCAGGAATGAAAAACTGTTTTTT. Its translation: CASSVSRNEKLFF.

The gene calls are TRBV7-9 and TRBJ1-4; unclear D gene. The CDR3 covers 15 residues. Germline V gene sequence: CDR1 SEHNR, CDR2 FQNEAQ (reference sequence). Trimming left V 0 bases short and J 8 bases short, with 13 bases between. CDR3 loop: CASSLAQTQIEKLFF. CDR3 coding DNA: TGTGCCAGCAGCTTAGCGCAAACACAGATAGAAAAACTGTTTTTT.

The gene calls are TRBV7-2 and TRBJ1-2, with D perhaps TRBD1 (6 bases). Trimming took 5 bases from V and 2 from J, leaving 18 bases between them. This CDR3 spans 16 amino acids. Germline V CDR1 and CDR2: SGHTA, FQGNSA. In DNA, the CDR3 is TGTGCCAGCAGCACCCCTGGGGGGGGGCGAAACTATGGCTACACCTTC. This encodes CASSTPGGGRNYGYTF.

The V call is TRBV18, the J call TRBJ2-7; D gene unclear. The CDR3 is 14 amino acids. CDR1 and CDR2 (germline): KGHSH, LQKENI. The V end was cut by 2 bases, the J end by 0 bases, with 8 bases between. The CDR3 DNA sequence: TGTGCCAGCTCACCAAACCCAGACTCCTACGAGCAGTACTTC. It translates to CASSPNPDSYEQYF. The complete variable domain, with remaining parts taken from reference TRBV18 and TRBJ2-7, reads NAGVMQNPRHLVRRRGQEARLRCSPMKGHSHVYWYRQLPEEGLKFMVYLQKENIIDESGMPKERFSAEFPKEGPSILRIQQVVRGDSAAYFCASSPNPDSYEQYFGPGTRLTVT.

This chain joins TRBV19 and TRBJ2-1; D uncertain. Trimming shortened V by 1 base and J by 6 bases, and 16 bases separated the two germline ends. The germline V gene has CDR1 LNHDA and CDR2 SQIVND (reference sequence). This CDR3 spans 16 amino acids. CDR3 DNA: TGTGCCAGTAGTATAGTAGGCTGGCCCTTGACCAATGAGCAGTTCTTC. This encodes CASSIVGWPLTNEQFF. The variable domain in full, with the rest retrieved from reference TRBV19 and TRBJ2-1, is DGGITQSPKYLFRKEGQNVTLSCEQNLNHDAMYWYRQDPGQGLRLIYYSQIVNDFQKGDIAEGYSVSREKKESFPLTVTSAQKNPTAFYLCASSIVGWPLTNEQFFGPGTRLTVL.

The rearrangement joins TRBV5-1 to TRBJ1-1; 7 bases map to TRBD1. The junction had 8 bases not matched to a gene; V was cut back by 4 bases and J by 5 bases. This CDR3 region has 14 residues. Germline V lookup: CDR1 SGHRS, CDR2 YFSETQ. CDR3 bases: TGCGCCAGCAGCGCCCGACAGGGTTGGACTGAAGCTTTCTTT. Residues: CASSARQGWTEAFF.

The J gene is TRBJ1-1, the V gene TRBV12-3 or TRBV12-4; a weak D match, TRBD1 (5 bases). This CDR3 contains 13 residues. V was pared by 3 bases and J by 3 bases, with 8 bases between. The CDR3 DNA follows: TGTGCCAGCAGTTTTGGGGGTGACACTGAAGCTTTCTTT. Its translation is CASSFGGDTEAFF.

The gene calls are TRBV6-5 and TRBJ1-2; D is perhaps TRBD1 (6 bases). Germline V CDR1 and CDR2: MNHEY, SVGAGI. V dropped 6 bases and J dropped 7 bases, with 9 bases sitting between them. This CDR3 is built from 11 residues. This CDR3 is CASSGGVGYTF. CDR3 sequence (DNA): TGTGCCAGCAGCGGGGGCGTTGGCTACACCTTC.

The J gene is TRBJ2-5, the V gene TRBV7-9, with a possible D match to TRBD1 (5 bases). Germline values: CDR1 SEHNR, CDR2 FQNEAQ (reference sequence). The CDR3 extends over 13 amino acids. The V and J ends lost 3 bases and 3 bases respectively, with 8 bases between them. The CDR3 spells CASSFGQKETQYF. The CDR3 nucleotides are TGTGCCAGCAGCTTTGGACAAAAAGAGACCCAGTACTTC.

In its sample, this clone was seen once. V and J are TRBV20-1 and TRBJ1-1; the D is unclear. The CDR3 extends over 11 amino acids. From germline, CDR1 is DFQATT and CDR2 SNEGSKA (reference sequence). Trimming took 2 bases from V and 4 from J, leaving 5 bases between them. The CDR3 sequence: CSARSITEAFF. The CDR3 coding sequence is TGCAGTGCTAGAAGCATCACTGAAGCTTTCTTT.

V and J are TRBV21-1 and TRBJ1-1; the D call in the table, TRBD1, was not verified against the DNA. TRBV21-1 is termed a pseudogene. The CDR3 loop spans 14 amino acids. CDR3 protein: CASSNGQANTEAFF. CDR3 nucleotide sequence: TGTGCCAGCAGCAATGGACAGGCGAACACTGAAGCTTTCTTT.

V is TRBV2 and J is TRBJ2-7; TRBD1 matches at 7 bases. The CDR3 has 13 amino acids. Trimming removed 6 bases from V and 3 bases from J; junction bases left unmatched: 5. The germline gives CDR1 SNHLY, CDR2 FYNNEI. Here the CDR3 DNA reads TGTGCCAGCAGGTCCGGGACAGTCTACGAGCAGTACTTC. Translating it yields CASRSGTVYEQYF. The complete variable domain, with remaining parts taken from reference TRBV2 and TRBJ2-7, reads EPEVTQTPSHQVTQMGQEVILRCVPISNHLYFYWYRQILGQKVEFLVSFYNNEISEKSEIFDDQFSVERPDGSNFTLKIRSTKLEDSAMYFCASRSGTVYEQYFGPGTRLTVT.

The V call is TRBV6-1, the J call TRBJ2-5; 9 bases map to TRBD2. From germline, CDR1 is MNHNS and CDR2 SASEGT. This CDR3 has 17 residues. J gave up 1 base and V 4 bases, and 10 bases lay outside the gene matches. The chain's CDR3 is CASSGRGGGLAQETQYF. CDR3 DNA sequence: TGTGCCAGCAGTGGCAGGGGTGGGGGACTAGCCCAAGAGACCCAGTACTTC.

Of note for this clone: Different DNA sequences within this sample yield the same CDR3. The V gene is TRBV5-1, the J gene TRBJ2-7; the D is unclear. The V gene's germline CDR1 is SGHRS and CDR2 YFSETQ. Trimming took 0 bases from V and 4 from J, leaving 2 bases between them. CDR3 size: 11 residues. The CDR3 DNA follows: TGCGCCAGCAGCTTGGGGTACGAGCAGTACTTC. This sequence encodes CASSLGYEQYF.

The chain combines TRBV19 with TRBJ1-1, with D hard to call. The length of the CDR3 is 13 residues. Germline V lookup: CDR1 LNHDA, CDR2 SQIVND (reference sequence). The ends were cut back, 7 bases at V and 1 base at J, with 10 bases in the middle. CDR3: CASNNPQNTEAFF. CDR3 DNA: TGTGCCAGTAACAACCCACAGAACACTGAAGCTTTCTTT.

V is TRBV7-8 and J is TRBJ1-2; D is unclear. The V gene's germline CDR1 is SGHVS and CDR2 FQNEAQ. The V end lost 9 bases, the J end lost 4 bases, and 9 bases lay between the germline ends. The CDR3 loop spans 11 amino acids. In DNA form, the CDR3 reads TGTGCCAGGACACAGATCTATGGCTACACCTTC. It codes for CARTQIYGYTF.